This T cell receptor (beta chain) was found in a study of blood T cell repertoires in COVID-19. Whole-study context: The study drew acute and convalescent COVID-19 samples from the United States, Italy and Spain. T cells, B-cell-depleted T cells, or PBMCs provided the cDNA or gDNA that served as material.

Germline lookup yields CDR1 LNHNV and CDR2 YYDKDF (reference sequence). The V gene end was trimmed by 11 bases and the J gene end by 0 bases; junction bases not matched to a gene: 10. CDR3 length equals 15 residues. Per the original data handling: Amplification with reference gene primers provided the estimates of nucleated cell counts. This table comes from immunoSEQ multiplex PCR, and its TCRdb copy is limited to in-frame clones, with some not included. That table gives V, J and clone size, and the DNA gave D and trimming. The data contain 200,000 to 250,000 clones, about 80% of them singletons. The sequence was obtained from a woman of 80 years or more with COVID-19, enrolled during active disease. The genes are TRBV15 and TRBJ1-5, with TRBD1 identical over 7 bases. The sample was peripheral blood. The CDR3 DNA reads as TGTGCCGCGAGGGACAGCAGCTATAGCAATCAGCCCCAGCATTTT. This encodes CAARDSSYSNQPQHF.